This T cell receptor (beta chain) was identified during a study of cytomegalovirus exposure and HLA in healthy donors listed by TCRdb under 2017. Background on the whole study: An earlier analysis of approximately 640 of the donors reported approximately 270 Gb of sequence data and around 110 million unique TCR beta sequences from approximately 180 million T cells. Approximately 300 gigabases of sequencing data and 70 million to 100 million unique TCR sequences made up an early release that covered about 640 HLA-typed donors. Among the approximately 400 genotyped donors, about 85% belonged to the genetic ancestry cluster associated with self-reported Caucasian donors. The aim of the study was to test whether cataloging public T cell receptors could identify signatures of past pathogen exposure. The T cell repertoires of 666 subjects were profiled by immunosequencing and related to cytomegalovirus serostatus. Besides the first cohort of roughly 660 subjects, a separate validation cohort made up of 90 to 150 different subjects was used. The study combined high-throughput TCR immunosequencing, statistical association of individual TCRs with disease status, and machine learning to predict cytomegalovirus infection status. In a later analysis, previously published TCR beta repertoires from fewer than 750 donors were re-analyzed and high-resolution HLA genotyping was added so that TCR occurrence patterns could be studied. Rather than drawing on any new phenotypic data, the later analysis identified candidate immune exposures from TCR beta sequences and the way those sequences occurred across donors. An earlier analysis of about 600 of the donors used high-throughput TCR beta sequencing to judge whether each TCR beta V gene segment behaved as functional or pseudogenic. Donor age, sex, ethnicity and CMV serostatus were compiled together with the repertoire data. In a later genetic analysis, genome-wide SNP genotypes for about three fifths of the roughly 670 donors were used, and that subset was treated as a discovery cohort. All discovery cohort repertoires had been generated using a single sequencing platform. HLA typing covered class I and class II loci at four-digit resolution. Typing coverage varied by locus: 629-630 donors for A, B, C, DRB1 and DQB1; roughly 560 for DQA1; nearly 610 for DPA1; more than 450 for DPB1. About five DR-DQ haplotypes were treated as single units for association and clustering because of strong linkage in the cohort. Among roughly 400 genotyped donors of the cohort, an average of around 250,000 unique TCR beta nucleotide sequences was sequenced per donor, of which about 18% were non-productive.

The cohort comprised around 690 healthy bone marrow donors. At the time of sampling, all cohort members were nominally healthy, though unrecorded immune exposures were likely present. The donor was CMV seropositive and belonged to the group of more than 250 seropositive cohort members. A peripheral blood sample was provided by each donor, and peripheral blood mononuclear cells were used for TCR beta sequencing. Genomic DNA was extracted from the blood cell samples with the Qiagen DNeasy Blood Extraction Kit. About this clone itself: Its antigen is still unknown. No base quality values were provided; no much bigger clone lies one nucleotide off.

Overall study outcomes, separate from this receptor: This cohort had only TCR beta chains sequenced, and the lack of alpha or paired-chain data limited which features could be detected. Because HLA typing was missing for some donors at each locus, association tests included only the typed subset. Specific HLA alleles were associated with 16,951 TCR beta sequences at a false discovery rate of 0.05 in a later analysis. A further reported finding was that TCR beta sequences accurately predicted the HLA-A and HLA-B alleles for most subjects in the first cohort. V-gene and J-gene trimming of TCR beta chains was associated with a missense DCLRE1C variant in a later genetic analysis, and the association was replicated in an independent cohort. Roughly uniform sequencing depth across donors was assumed in presence/absence analyses, although this assumption may not hold. The study listed 150 to 200 TCR beta chains as associated with cytomegalovirus. Most CMV-associated TCR beta chains appeared to be HLA-restricted in a later analysis, and the HLA associations seemed to be driven largely by CMV exposure. Three of the identified cytomegalovirus-associated TCR beta chains were confirmed in vitro to be specific for cytomegalovirus antigens. For the cohort, immune exposure information was limited to CMV serostatus. A later genetic analysis reported fewer N-insertions in productive TCRs among donors in an Asian-associated ancestry cluster than the roughly 720-donor mean. Correlated functional status among segregating V segments might reflect linkage disequilibrium, but an unknown experimental factor could not be ruled out. Because counts were too low, about 18 rarely observed V segments, including chromosome 9 orphons, were excluded from the earlier analysis of around 640 of the donors. The classifier was reported to diagnose cytomegalovirus status with high specificity and sensitivity in both the original and validation cohorts. Compared with equally common non-associated chains, HLA-associated TCR beta chains in a later analysis were more clonally expanded and had lower generation probabilities. According to the authors, the approach could potentially be generalized to other disease states and immunological phenotypes. A cluster of highly shared sequence variants was judged likely to be a technical artifact of the sequencing pipeline. Assigning TCR associations to individual alleles was difficult when HLA alleles, especially DR and DQ, strongly co-occurred. Broadly in line with IMGT annotations, most TCR beta V segments showed up in productive rearrangements about 87% or about 30% of the time in an earlier analysis of approximately 640 of the donors. While some public TCRs were present in many individuals, most TCR sequences turned up only very rarely across donors. According to a later analysis, parvovirus B19, influenza, CMV and Epstein-Barr virus appeared linked to several top co-occurrence clusters. In a later analysis, the rate of TCR association differed among HLA loci, with DRB1 alleles having the most associated TCRs and HLA-C alleles having the fewest.

Library preparation was by the immunoSEQ multiplex PCR assay. A mixture of 60 forward primers for TCR Vbeta segments and 13 reverse primers for TCR Jbeta segments was used in the multiplex PCR. A multiplex PCR assay on genomic DNA amplified the CDR3 region of rearranged TCR beta genes. The amplified TCR beta libraries were sequenced on the Illumina HiSeq System as 87-base-pair reads. The study's own analysis went as follows. A later analysis tallied tens of millions of unique TCR beta chains across the 610 or so repertoires, and around 12 million of those chains were shared by two or more donors. Raw reads were error-corrected and collapsed into unique sequences by a nearest-neighbor algorithm in which closely related sequences were merged to remove PCR and sequencing errors. To assign V, D and J gene segments, CDR3 sequences were aligned to IMGT reference sequences. For a sequence to be retained, a match of at least six nucleotides was required to both a V gene segment and a J gene segment. Rearrangements were classified as productive when the CDR3 lacked stop codons and remained in frame with V and J, and all other rearrangements were classified as non-productive. Following IMGT convention, CDR3 was defined as the stretch from the second conserved V-encoded cysteine to the conserved J-encoded phenylalanine. In an earlier analysis of approximately 500 of the donors, sequences lacking an unambiguous match to a single V gene segment were excluded. In an earlier analysis of more than 500 of the donors, a V segment was called functional when productive rearrangements were above 56.7%, and segregating when the standard deviation between donors exceeded 5%. A statistical classification framework was built to diagnose cytomegalovirus status from the catalog of TCR beta chain sequences. V and J gene assignment, in a later analysis, came from comparing TCR nucleotide sequences with IMGT/GENE-DB human TR gene sequences. The TCRdist pipeline was used in a later analysis to assign CDR3 sequences and most-parsimonious VDJ recombination scenarios. In a later analysis, each TCR beta chain was defined by its CDR3 amino acid sequence together with its V-gene family, and reads lacking a unique V-gene family were excluded. As a way to deal with suspected cross-contamination and a sequencing artifact, a later analysis dropped 640 or so nucleotide sequences that were highly shared and had low generation probability. A later analysis calculated a clonal expansion index for each public chain from normalized within-repertoire ranks of inferred template counts. A later analysis computed generation probabilities with a VDJ recombination model fitted to out-of-frame rearrangements, and checked the results against IGoR. Hypergeometric tests were used in a later analysis to score TCR-TCR, TCR-HLA and TCR-CMV co-occurrence, with a repertoire-size bias correction applied to the TCR pairs. In a later analysis, false discovery rates were estimated by permuting HLA or CMV assignments 20 times. A later analysis grouped co-occurring TCRs with DBSCAN, adding TCRdist sequence similarity when clustering within HLA-allele-positive subsets. Repertoires with fewer than 30,000 or more than 120,000 public chains, plus five repertoires with anomalous nucleotide sharing, were excluded from co-occurrence clustering. TCRdb took over this immuneACCESS table, retaining in-frame rearrangements with V and J assigned. Such tables are incomplete; in checked studies, under half of the missing clones stem from an unresolved V gene, and the remainder is unexplained. That table is the source of V, J and clone size, and D and trimming were worked out from the DNA. For this sample the table gives 60,000 or so clones, of which more than 65% were detected only once. The ten largest clones capture about 35% of the sample.

The clonotype comes from a man aged 35-49 years in good health and CMV-seropositive. The sample was PBMCs.

The CDR3 amino acid sequence is: CASSSLVTSDYNEQFF. The nucleotide sequence is given as TGCGCCAGCAGCTCCTTGGTGACTAGTGATTACAATGAGCAGTTCTTC. This chain is built from TRBV5-1 and TRBJ2-1; TRBD2 might be the D gene, on 6 matching bases. V lost 3 bases and J lost 4 bases; the stretch between them is 17 bases long. The CDR3 has 16 amino acids, counting the end cysteine and phenylalanine. The CDR3 DNA has 48 bases and is translated from base 1. From a lookup of the germline V gene, CDR1 and CDR2 are SGHRS and YFSETQ.